A single sample is the source of the 28 T cell receptor beta chains below, sequenced in a study of CD8 T cells in Susac syndrome. Random hexamers were used to reverse transcribe an amount of about 0.5 to 1 ug RNA. Via MiXCR, TCRdb re-called the immunoSEQ multiplex PCR reads, giving one row per CDR3 protein. The profile shows about 210,000 distinct CDR3 sequences, about 95% of them singletons. The sequenced sample was CD4+ T cells from PBMCs. The receptors stem from a human donor with multiple sclerosis.

The rearrangement joins TRBV4-2 to TRBJ2-3; a possible D gene is TRBD2 (5 bases). CDR1 is LGHNA and CDR2 is YNFKEQ in the germline V gene. The CDR3 contains 16 residues. V dropped 0 bases and J dropped 2 bases, with 12 bases sitting between them. Here the CDR3 DNA reads TGTGCCAGCAGCCAAGATTGGGGAGCGGACACAGATACGCAGTATTTT. It is translated as CASSQDWGADTDTQYF.

This chain links TRBV7-3 with TRBJ2-7; no clear D gene. This CDR3 comprises 13 residues. Germline V CDR1 and CDR2: SGHTA, FQGTGA. Trimming shortened V by 1 base and J by 2 bases, and 6 bases separated the two germline ends. In DNA form, the CDR3 reads TGTGCCAGCAGCTTAATCCACACCTACGAGCAGTACTTC. Protein: CASSLIHTYEQYF.

This clonotype occurred once. The J gene is TRBJ2-1, the V gene TRBV27, with D hard to call. The CDR3 runs to 15 residues. The germline V and J ends were trimmed by 6 bases and 3 bases, with 15 bases remaining between them. Per the germline V gene, CDR1 is MNHEY and CDR2 is SMNVEV (reference sequence). CDR3 sequence (DNA): TGTGCCAGCAGCATGAGGCCGGGCGGCTACAATGAGCAGTTCTTC. It codes for CASSMRPGGYNEQFF.

This chain connects TRBV5-6 to TRBJ2-7; D possibly corresponds to TRBD1 (5 bases). The ends were cut back, 0 bases at V and 4 bases at J, with 20 bases in the middle. This CDR3 spans 17 amino acids. Germline lookup yields CDR1 SGHDT and CDR2 YYEEEE. CDR3 nucleotide sequence: TGTGCCAGCAGCTTGGGGGGCCCAAGTGGGAACCTATACGAGCAGTACTTC. It codes for CASSLGGPSGNLYEQYF.

Note on this clonotype: The junction departs from the called germline gene at one end, perhaps through a read error. The rearrangement uses TRBV12-3 or TRBV12-4 and TRBJ2-3; 7 bases are a match to TRBD1. This CDR3 is 14 amino acids long. This chain's CDR3 is CASSLGQGTDTQFF. CDR3 in DNA: TGTGCCAGCAGTTTAGGACAGGGAACAGATACGCAGTTTTTT.

The rearrangement joins TRBV20-1 to TRBJ2-7, with 9 bases matching TRBD1. Per the germline V gene, CDR1 is DFQATT and CDR2 is SNEGSKA (reference sequence). The CDR3 totals 14 residues. V was pared by 6 bases and J by 12 bases, with 18 bases of the junction left unmatched. The chain's CDR3 is CSALKGGQGAEGYF. The DNA for the CDR3 is TGCAGTGCCCTAAAAGGGGGACAGGGCGCGGAGGGGTACTTC.

This clonotype was counted once. The J gene is TRBJ2-7, the V gene TRBV21-1. TRBV21-1 constitutes a pseudogene. This CDR3 comprises 9 residues. In DNA form, the CDR3 reads TGTGCCAGCACTTGCGAGCAGTACTTC. This encodes CASTCEQYF.

The chain combines TRBV5-1 with TRBJ1-2; D call uncertain. This CDR3 has 14 amino acids. V shed 0 bases and J shed 5 bases, with 11 bases lying between them. From germline, CDR1 is SGHRS and CDR2 YFSETQ. The CDR3 loop reads CASSLDLRSYGYTF. The DNA for the CDR3 is TGCGCCAGCAGCTTGGATTTACGGTCTTATGGCTACACCTTC.

This sequence joins TRBV29-1 and TRBJ1-2; D not certain. The germline V gene has CDR1 SQVTM and CDR2 ANQGSEA. The CDR3 is 12 residues long. With 5 bases removed from V and 6 bases from J, the gap between germline ends came to 13 bases. The CDR3 region is CSVLGLMDGYTF. In DNA form, the CDR3 reads TGCAGCGTTCTGGGGTTGATGGATGGCTACACCTTC.

CDR3: CSASPLAGIYEQYF. In nucleotides, the CDR3 is TGCAGTGCTAGCCCACTAGCGGGGATTTACGAGCAGTACTTC. The V gene is TRBV20-1, the J gene TRBJ2-7, with 10 positions matching TRBD2. V lost 3 bases to trimming and J lost 4 bases; unmatched junction nucleotides: 6. CDR1 and CDR2 from the germline V gene are DFQATT and SNEGSKA (reference sequence). The CDR3 is made up of 14 amino acids.

V usage is TRBV29-1 and J usage is TRBJ2-7; D unresolved. Germline assignment: CDR1 SQVTM and CDR2 ANQGSEA. Trimming took 6 bases from V and 6 from J, leaving 18 bases between them. This CDR3 is 13 amino acids long. CDR3 amino acids: CSVRGLRKSEQYF. The DNA of the CDR3 is TGCAGCGTCCGAGGTCTGCGTAAAAGCGAGCAGTACTTC.

CDR3 sequence reads: CASSPTWGQARETQYF. The CDR3 region has the DNA TGTGCCAGCTCACCAACTTGGGGGCAAGCCAGGGAGACCCAGTACTTC. The chain links TRBV18 to TRBJ2-5; maybe TRBD1 (6 bases). Per germline, CDR1 KGHSH and CDR2 LQKENI. V lost 2 bases and J 5 bases, leaving 18 bases between the germline ends. CDR3 length: 16 amino acids.

The CDR3 is CASRGLAETDTQYF. Written as DNA, the CDR3 is TGTGCCAGCAGAGGACTAGCGGAAACAGATACGCAGTATTTT. The gene calls are TRBV4-2 and TRBJ2-3, with 10 positions matching TRBD2. The length of the CDR3 is 14 residues. J gave up 3 bases and V 6 bases, and 3 bases lay outside the gene matches. The V gene's germline CDR1 is LGHNA and CDR2 YNFKEQ.

The chain has TRBV28 and TRBJ1-3, with 10 bases identical to TRBD1. Trimming at V came to 2 bases and at J to 8 bases, leaving 6 bases not matched to a gene. The germline V gene has CDR1 MDHEN and CDR2 SYDVKM. This CDR3 has 15 residues. For the CDR3, the DNA is TGTGCCAGCAGTTTACTAAGGACAGGGGGACACACCATATATTTT. Protein product: CASSLLRTGGHTIYF.

The chain is built from TRBV3-1 and TRBJ2-7; D ambiguous. The CDR3 is 13 residues long. The germline CDR1 and CDR2 sequences are LGHDT and YNNKEL (reference sequence). Trimming removed 2 bases from V and 6 bases from J, with 11 bases in between. The CDR3 region is CASSQNSWVEQYF. As DNA, the CDR3 is TGTGCCAGCAGCCAAAACTCGTGGGTCGAGCAGTACTTC.

V usage is TRBV14 and J usage is TRBJ1-2; D call uncertain. Germline lookup yields CDR1 SGHDN and CDR2 FVKESK. V gave up 6 bases and J gave up 8 bases, with 13 bases separating them. The CDR3 sequence is 12 residues long. CDR3 bases: TGTGCCAGCAGTGAGTCGGCGGACGGCTACACCTTC. Protein product: CASSESADGYTF.

CDR3 bases: TGTGCCAGTAGTCGGGCTAGCGGGAGACCCGGGGAGCTGTTTTTT. It specifies CASSRASGRPGELFF. The V call is TRBV19, the J call TRBJ2-2; 10 positions agree with TRBD2. J was trimmed by 6 bases and V by 5 bases; bases with no gene match: 6. CDR1 and CDR2 (germline): LNHDA, SQIVND (reference sequence). The CDR3 runs 15 residues.

A word on this clonotype: The junction departs from the called germline gene at one end, perhaps through a read error. The chain couples TRBV5-6 to TRBJ2-7; D gene ambiguous. The germline V gene encodes CDR1 SGHDT and CDR2 YYEEEE. The CDR3 runs to 12 residues. The CDR3 DNA reads TGTGCCAGCAGCTTGGGGCCTGATGAGCAGGACTTC. It codes for CASSLGPDEQDF.

Only one count was recorded for this clonotype. V is TRBV20-1 and J is TRBJ1-5; 7 bases are a match to TRBD1. V trimming: 3 bases; J trimming: 7 bases; junction bases outside the gene matches: 6. This CDR3 spans 13 amino acids. Germline CDR1 and CDR2: DFQATT and SNEGSKA (reference sequence). CDR3 sequence reads: CSASDRDYQPQHF. The DNA of the CDR3 is TGCAGTGCTAGCGACAGGGATTACCAGCCCCAGCATTTT.

This chain joins TRBV7-8 and TRBJ1-6, with a possible D match to TRBD1 (6 bases). The germline gives CDR1 SGHVS, CDR2 FQNEAQ. This CDR3 is built from 14 residues. Trimming shortened V by 1 base and J by 10 bases, and 11 bases separated the two germline ends. The CDR3 DNA is TGTGCCAGCAGCTTAGAGGGGGTAAACTCACCCCTCCACTTT. Protein product: CASSLEGVNSPLHF.

The chain is built from TRBV21-1 and TRBJ1-5. TRBV21-1 is a pseudogene segment. This CDR3 contains 13 residues. Written as DNA, the CDR3 is TGTGCCAGCAGCAAAACGGGCGAGGGGCCCCAGCATTTT. It yields the protein CASSKTGEGPQHF.

The chain combines TRBV30 with TRBJ2-5; 10 bases fit TRBD2. Germline assignment: CDR1 GTSNPN and CDR2 SVGIG (reference sequence). The CDR3 runs to 13 residues. V trimming: 3 bases; J trimming: 5 bases; junction bases outside the gene matches: 3. The CDR3 region is CAWSSSGSETQYF. CDR3 DNA: TGTGCCTGGAGCTCTAGCGGGAGTGAGACCCAGTACTTC.

The gene calls are TRBV7-3 and TRBJ2-2; D is possibly TRBD1 or TRBD2 (5 bases each). Germline loops: CDR1 SGHTA, CDR2 FQGTGA. This CDR3 has 14 amino acids. V dropped 5 bases and J dropped 4 bases, with 11 bases sitting between them. As DNA, the CDR3 is TGTGCCAGCAGCAGTGGGGACCCCACCGGGGAGCTGTTTTTT. Translated: CASSSGDPTGELFF.

This sequence joins TRBV20-1 and TRBJ2-4; 10 bases agree with TRBD1. Germline CDR1 reads DFQATT; CDR2 reads SNEGSKA (reference sequence). Trimming at V came to 6 bases and at J to 4 bases, leaving 3 bases not matched to a gene. This CDR3 comprises 13 residues. The CDR3 nucleotides read TGCAGTGCAATGGGACAGGGGAAAAACATTCAGTACTTC. Encoded protein: CSAMGQGKNIQYF.

This sequence joins TRBV7-2 and TRBJ2-7, with no clear D. The ends were cut back, 6 bases at V and 6 bases at J, with 9 bases in the middle. This CDR3 comprises 11 residues. CDR1 and CDR2 from the germline V gene are SGHTA and FQGNSA. For the CDR3, the DNA is TGTGCCAGCAGTATCCTGGGCGAGCAGTACTTC. Its translation: CASSILGEQYF.

The chain uses TRBV9 and TRBJ2-3; 9 bases map to TRBD2. J lost 1 base, V lost 3 bases, and 6 bases had no gene match. Germline CDR1 reads SGDLS; CDR2 reads YYNGEE. The CDR3 runs 16 residues. This CDR3 reads CASSAPSGIGTDTQYF. The CDR3 DNA sequence: TGTGCCAGCAGCGCCCCTAGCGGGATTGGCACAGATACGCAGTATTTT.

The chain carries TRBV6-6 and TRBJ2-5; weak D call: TRBD1 (5 bases). Trimming pared 4 bases from V and 2 bases from J, leaving 11 bases between. The CDR3 length is 14 residues. From germline, CDR1 is MNHNY and CDR2 SVGAGI (reference sequence). CDR3 nucleotide sequence: TGTGCCAGCAGTTCGACGGACAAACAAGAGACCCAGTACTTC. Its translation: CASSSTDKQETQYF.

The chain employs TRBV7-3 and TRBJ2-7, with unresolved D. Germline V gene sequence: CDR1 SGHTA, CDR2 FQGTGA. V lost 5 bases and J lost 6, with 14 bases in between. This CDR3 is 13 amino acids long. CDR3 DNA: TGTGCCAGCAGCCCCACCCGGACGGCCGAGCAGTACTTC. This sequence encodes CASSPTRTAEQYF.